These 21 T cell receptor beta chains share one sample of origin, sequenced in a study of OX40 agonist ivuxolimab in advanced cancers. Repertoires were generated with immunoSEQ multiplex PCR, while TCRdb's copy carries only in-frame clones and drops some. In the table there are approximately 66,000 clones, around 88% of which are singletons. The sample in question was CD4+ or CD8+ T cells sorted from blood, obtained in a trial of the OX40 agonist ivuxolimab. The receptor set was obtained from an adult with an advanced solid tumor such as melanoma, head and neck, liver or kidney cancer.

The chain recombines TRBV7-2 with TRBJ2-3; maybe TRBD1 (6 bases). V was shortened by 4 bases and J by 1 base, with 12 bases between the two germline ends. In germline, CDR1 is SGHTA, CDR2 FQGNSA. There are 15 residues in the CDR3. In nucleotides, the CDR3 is TGTGCCAGCAGCTCAGGCCGGACAGGCACAGATACGCAGTATTTT. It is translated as CASSSGRTGTDTQYF.

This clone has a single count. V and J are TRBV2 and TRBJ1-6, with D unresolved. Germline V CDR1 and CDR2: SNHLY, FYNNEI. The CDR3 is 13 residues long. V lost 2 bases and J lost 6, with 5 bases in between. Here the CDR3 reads CASSEQSNSPLHF. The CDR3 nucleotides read TGTGCCAGCAGTGAACAGAGTAATTCACCCCTCCACTTT.

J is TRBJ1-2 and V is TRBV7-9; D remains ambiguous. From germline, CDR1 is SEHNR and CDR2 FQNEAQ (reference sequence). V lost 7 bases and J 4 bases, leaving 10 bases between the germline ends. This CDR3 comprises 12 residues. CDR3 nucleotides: TGTGCCAGCACCGAGGATCTCTATGGCTACACCTTC. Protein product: CASTEDLYGYTF. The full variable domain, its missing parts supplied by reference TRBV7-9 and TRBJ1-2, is DTGVSQNPRHKITKRGQNVTFRCDPISEHNRLYWYRQTLGQGPEFLTYFQNEAQLEKSRLLSDRFSAERPKGSFSTLEIQRTEQGDSAMYLCASTEDLYGYTFGSGTRLTVV.

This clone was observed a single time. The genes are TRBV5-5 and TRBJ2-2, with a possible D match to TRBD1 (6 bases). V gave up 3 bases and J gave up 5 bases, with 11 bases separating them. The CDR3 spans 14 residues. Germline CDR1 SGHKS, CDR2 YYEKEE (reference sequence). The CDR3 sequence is CASSSYTGTGELFF. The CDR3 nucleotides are TGTGCCAGCAGCTCCTATACAGGGACCGGGGAGCTGTTTTTT.

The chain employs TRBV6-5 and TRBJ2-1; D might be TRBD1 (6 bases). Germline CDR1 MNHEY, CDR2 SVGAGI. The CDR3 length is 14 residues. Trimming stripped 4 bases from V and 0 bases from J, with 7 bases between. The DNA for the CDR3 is TGTGCCAGCAGTTTGGACAGCTCCTACAATGAGCAGTTCTTC. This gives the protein CASSLDSSYNEQFF.

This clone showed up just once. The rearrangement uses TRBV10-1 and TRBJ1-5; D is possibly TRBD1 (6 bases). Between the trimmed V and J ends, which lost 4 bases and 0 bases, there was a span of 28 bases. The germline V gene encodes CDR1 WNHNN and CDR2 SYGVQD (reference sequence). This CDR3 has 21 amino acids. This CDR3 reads CASSADEEDSENLSSNQPQHF. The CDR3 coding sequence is TGCGCCAGCAGTGCCGACGAAGAGGACAGTGAGAACTTATCTAGCAATCAGCCCCAGCATTTT.

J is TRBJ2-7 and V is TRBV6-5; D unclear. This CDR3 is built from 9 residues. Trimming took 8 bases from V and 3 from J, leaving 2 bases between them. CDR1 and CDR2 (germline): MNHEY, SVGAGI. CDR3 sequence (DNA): TGTGCCAGCGGCTACGAGCAGTACTTC. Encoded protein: CASGYEQYF.

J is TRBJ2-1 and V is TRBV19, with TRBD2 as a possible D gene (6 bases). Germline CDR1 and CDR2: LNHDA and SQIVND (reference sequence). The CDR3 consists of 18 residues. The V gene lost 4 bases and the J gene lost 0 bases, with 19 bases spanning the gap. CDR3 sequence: CASSTHRFAGSSYNEQFF. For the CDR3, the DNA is TGTGCCAGTAGTACCCATCGGTTTGCGGGGTCCTCCTACAATGAGCAGTTCTTC.

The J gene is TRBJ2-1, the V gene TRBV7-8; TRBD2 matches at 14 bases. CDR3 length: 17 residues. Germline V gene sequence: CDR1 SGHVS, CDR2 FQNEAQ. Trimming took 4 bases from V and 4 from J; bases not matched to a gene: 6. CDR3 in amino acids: CASSSWTSGGMYNEQFF. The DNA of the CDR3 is TGTGCCAGCAGCTCTTGGACTAGCGGGGGGATGTACAATGAGCAGTTCTTC.

CDR3 DNA sequence: TGTGCCAGCAGCTTCAAGAGAGACACTGAAGCTTTCTTT. It codes for CASSFKRDTEAFF. The chain joins TRBV7-9 to TRBJ1-1; D remains ambiguous. V was clipped by 3 bases and J by 3 bases, with 8 bases between them. Per the germline V gene, CDR1 is SEHNR and CDR2 is FQNEAQ (reference sequence). The CDR3 is 13 amino acids.

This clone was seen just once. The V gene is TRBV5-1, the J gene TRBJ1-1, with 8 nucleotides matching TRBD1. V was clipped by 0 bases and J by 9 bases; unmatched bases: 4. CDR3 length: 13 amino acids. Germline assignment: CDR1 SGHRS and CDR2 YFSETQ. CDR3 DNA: TGCGCCAGCAGCTTGGAGGGACAGGAGAAAGCTTTCTTT. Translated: CASSLEGQEKAFF.

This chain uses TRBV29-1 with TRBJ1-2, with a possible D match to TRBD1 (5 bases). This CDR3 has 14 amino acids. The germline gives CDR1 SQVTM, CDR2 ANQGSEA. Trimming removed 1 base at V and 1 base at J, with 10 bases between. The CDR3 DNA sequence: TGCAGCGTTGAAGGGACAAGGATTAACTATGGCTACACCTTC. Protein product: CSVEGTRINYGYTF.

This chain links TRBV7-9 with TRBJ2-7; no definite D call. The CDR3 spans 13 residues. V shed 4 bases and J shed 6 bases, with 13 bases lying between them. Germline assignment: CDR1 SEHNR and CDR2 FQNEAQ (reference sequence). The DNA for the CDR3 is TGTGCCAGCAGCTCTCAAGGTGGGCTCGAGCAGTACTTC. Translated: CASSSQGGLEQYF.

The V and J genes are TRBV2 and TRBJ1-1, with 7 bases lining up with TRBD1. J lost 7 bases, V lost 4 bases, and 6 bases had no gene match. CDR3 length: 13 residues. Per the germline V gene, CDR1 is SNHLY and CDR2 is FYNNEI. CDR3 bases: TGTGCCAGCAGTGGACAGGGATTTAATGAAGCTTTCTTT. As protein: CASSGQGFNEAFF.

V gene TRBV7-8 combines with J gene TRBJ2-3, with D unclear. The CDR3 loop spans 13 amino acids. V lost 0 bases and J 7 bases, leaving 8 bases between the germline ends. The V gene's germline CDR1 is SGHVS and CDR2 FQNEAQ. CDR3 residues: CASSLADGNTQYF. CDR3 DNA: TGTGCCAGCAGCTTAGCGGACGGAAATACGCAGTATTTT.

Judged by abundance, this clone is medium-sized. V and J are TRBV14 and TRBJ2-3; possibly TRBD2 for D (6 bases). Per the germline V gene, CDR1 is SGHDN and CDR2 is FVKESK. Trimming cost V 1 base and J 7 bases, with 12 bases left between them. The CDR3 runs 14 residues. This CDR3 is CASSQGMRGNTQYF. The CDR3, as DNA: TGTGCCAGCAGCCAAGGAATGCGGGGTAATACGCAGTATTTT. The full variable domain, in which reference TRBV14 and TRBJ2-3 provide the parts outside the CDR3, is EAGVTQFPSHSVIEKGQTVTLRCDPISGHDNLYWYRRVMGKEIKFLLHFVKESKQDESGMPNNRFLAERTGGTYSTLKVQPAELEDSGVYFCASSQGMRGNTQYFGPGTRLTVL.

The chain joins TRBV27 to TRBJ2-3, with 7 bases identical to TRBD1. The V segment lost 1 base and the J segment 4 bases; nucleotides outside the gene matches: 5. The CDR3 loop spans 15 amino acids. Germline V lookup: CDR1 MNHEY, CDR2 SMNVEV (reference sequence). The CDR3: CASSLLDRVADTQYF. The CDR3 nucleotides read TGTGCCAGCAGTTTATTAGACAGGGTGGCAGATACGCAGTATTTT.

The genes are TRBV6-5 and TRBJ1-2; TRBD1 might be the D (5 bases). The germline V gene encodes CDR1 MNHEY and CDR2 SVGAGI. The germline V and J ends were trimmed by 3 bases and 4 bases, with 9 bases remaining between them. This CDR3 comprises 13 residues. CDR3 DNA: TGTGCCAGCAGTTATGGGGGTGGCTATGGCTACACCTTC. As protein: CASSYGGGYGYTF.

The CDR3 loop reads CASSETSGGALAYETQYF. CDR3 coding DNA: TGTGCCAGCAGCGAGACTAGCGGGGGGGCCTTGGCCTATGAGACCCAGTACTTC. The rearrangement joins TRBV5-6 to TRBJ2-5; the match to TRBD2 covers 14 bases. Trimming at V came to 4 bases and at J to 5 bases, leaving 13 bases not matched to a gene. Looked up from germline, CDR1 is SGHDT and CDR2 is YYEEEE. The CDR3 has 18 amino acids.

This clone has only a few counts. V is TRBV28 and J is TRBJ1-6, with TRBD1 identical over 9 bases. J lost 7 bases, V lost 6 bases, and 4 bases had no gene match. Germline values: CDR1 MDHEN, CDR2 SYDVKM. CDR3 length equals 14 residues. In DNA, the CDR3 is TGTGCCAGCAGCCGCGGACAGGGGAATTCACCCCTCCACTTT. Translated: CASSRGQGNSPLHF.

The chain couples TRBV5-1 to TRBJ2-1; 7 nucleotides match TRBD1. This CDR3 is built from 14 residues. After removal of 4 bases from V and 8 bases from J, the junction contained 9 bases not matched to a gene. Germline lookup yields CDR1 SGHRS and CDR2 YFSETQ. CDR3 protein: CASSPRGFRDEQFF. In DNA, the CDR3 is TGCGCCAGCAGCCCCAGGGGGTTCAGGGATGAGCAGTTCTTC.